The next 27 T cell receptor beta chains were all read from a single sample in a study of beta chain features in type 1 diabetes. As every portion of the isolated RNA was reverse transcribed, the sequencing read expressed TCRB transcripts. Clones were sequenced by immunoSEQ multiplex PCR, and TCRdb holds only the in-frame ones, with some missing. The sample records about 210,000 clones, approximately 11% being singletons. The sequenced sample consisted of central memory CD4+ T cells from blood. The receptor source for this set is a man between 18 and 35 years old in good health.

This clone was found many times. The chain uses TRBV6-6 and TRBJ1-2; no clear D gene. This CDR3 contains 13 residues. Germline values: CDR1 MNHNY, CDR2 SVGAGI (reference sequence). Trimming removed 6 bases from V and 5 bases from J, with 13 bases in between. The CDR3 DNA reads as TGTGCCAGCAGCTCCGGGAACCAATATGGCTACACCTTC. The encoded protein is CASSSGNQYGYTF.

This clone was observed a handful of times. The V call is TRBV9, the J call TRBJ2-3; D perhaps matches TRBD1 (5 bases). Germline V gives CDR1 SGDLS, CDR2 YYNGEE. CDR3 length equals 15 residues. Deletions cut 3 bases from V and 0 bases from J, with 11 bases between. CDR3 protein: CASSAGSPSTDTQYF. The CDR3 nucleotides read TGTGCCAGCAGCGCAGGGTCCCCTAGCACAGATACGCAGTATTTT.

This clone came up a few times. The chain joins TRBV28 to TRBJ2-7, with D tentatively TRBD1 or TRBD2 (6 bases each). The CDR3 is 12 amino acids. V was pared by 7 bases and J by 6 bases, with 13 bases between. Germline V gene lookup returns CDR1 MDHEN and CDR2 SYDVKM. The DNA for the CDR3 is TGTGCCAGCACTGGGGGGCAGGGCGAGCAGTACTTC. It is translated as CASTGGQGEQYF.

This clone was seen more than once but under ten times. The same CDR3 arises from other DNA sequences in this sample as well. V gene TRBV7-2 combines with J gene TRBJ2-7; D gene uncertain. This CDR3 contains 14 residues. V was cut by 3 bases and J by 1 base, with 10 bases left in between. Per germline, CDR1 SGHTA and CDR2 FQGNSA. CDR3: CASSLGGQSYEQYF. For the CDR3, the DNA is TGTGCCAGCAGCTTGGGTGGGCAGTCCTACGAGCAGTACTTC. The variable domain in full, completed from reference TRBV7-2 and TRBJ2-7, reads GAGVSQSPSNKVTEKGKDVELRCDPISGHTALYWYRQSLGQGLEFLIYFQGNSAPDKSGLPSDRFSAERTGGSVSTLTIQRTQQEDSAVYLCASSLGGQSYEQYFGPGTRLTVT.

The J gene is TRBJ2-2, the V gene TRBV28; D gene uncertain. Germline-derived CDR1 and CDR2 are MDHEN and SYDVKM. The CDR3 covers 14 residues. V shed 6 bases and J shed 7 bases, with 15 bases lying between them. CDR3 sequence reads: CASSPPRIGGELFF. For the CDR3, the DNA is TGTGCCAGCAGCCCTCCGAGAATCGGCGGGGAGCTGTTTTTT.

This clone was recorded a few times. The chain uses TRBV30 and TRBJ1-1; D is undetermined. The CDR3 runs 13 residues. V was trimmed by 4 bases and J by 1 base, leaving 10 bases between them. Per the germline V gene, CDR1 is GTSNPN and CDR2 is SVGIG (reference sequence). CDR3 sequence reads: CAWNKVGNTEAFF. DNA of the CDR3: TGTGCCTGGAACAAGGTCGGGAACACTGAAGCTTTCTTT.

This clone was seen a few times. The chain uses TRBV28 and TRBJ2-7, with D maybe TRBD1 (6 bases). The ends were cut back, 7 bases at V and 2 bases at J, with 15 bases in the middle. Germline CDR1 is MDHEN and CDR2 is SYDVKM. This CDR3 is 14 amino acids long. CDR3 in DNA: TGTGCCAGCATAAAACAGGGAATTCCCTACGAGCAGTACTTC. Amino acids: CASIKQGIPYEQYF.

This chain links TRBV6-6 with TRBJ2-5; 7 bases align to TRBD2. The CDR3 is made up of 15 amino acids. Germline assignment: CDR1 MNHNY and CDR2 SVGAGI (reference sequence). The V gene end was trimmed by 3 bases and the J gene end by 4 bases; junction bases not matched to a gene: 8. In DNA form, the CDR3 reads TGTGCCAGCAGTTATCGGGCGGGAGTAAGAGAGACCCAGTACTTC. Its protein product is CASSYRAGVRETQYF.

This clone was found a few times. DNA of the CDR3: TGTGCCAGCAGTTTCTCAGGGGGGCGAGTTATCAATCAGCCCCAGCATTTT. Translating it yields CASSFSGGRVINQPQHF. The chain links TRBV28 to TRBJ1-5, with TRBD1 matching 7 bases. The CDR3 consists of 17 residues. Germline assignment: CDR1 MDHEN and CDR2 SYDVKM. With V trimmed by 3 bases and J by 3 bases, 11 bases remained unmatched.

This clone was counted only a few times. A far larger clone is just one base off, so this is likely a read error. The chain carries TRBV25-1 and TRBJ2-7; 12 nucleotides align to TRBD2. CDR1 and CDR2 from the germline V gene are MGHDK and SYGVNS. The CDR3 runs 14 residues. Trimming removed 8 bases from V and 7 bases from J; junction bases left unmatched: 9. CDR3 bases: TGTGCCAGCGCCCTAGCGGGAGGGCCGAGGGAGCAGTACTTC. Its translation is CASALAGGPREQYF.

This clone was seen only a few times. This chain's CDR3 is CASSAPTGTSGYNEQFF. The CDR3 DNA is TGTGCCAGCAGCGCCCCGACCGGGACTAGCGGGTATAATGAGCAGTTCTTC. The chain has TRBV9 and TRBJ2-1; 12 nucleotides align to TRBD2. This CDR3 comprises 17 residues. The J segment lost 7 bases and the V segment lost 3 bases, leaving 11 bases of the junction unmatched. Germline V CDR1 and CDR2: SGDLS, YYNGEE.

The V gene is TRBV6-5, the J gene TRBJ2-7; D could derive from TRBD1 or TRBD2 (5 bases each). The germline V gene has CDR1 MNHEY and CDR2 SVGAGI. Deletions cut 0 bases from V and 3 bases from J, with 15 bases between. This CDR3 is 16 amino acids long. Here the CDR3 DNA reads TGTGCCAGCAGTTACTCTTGGGACGGGAAGGACTACGAGCAGTACTTC. Translated, it gives CASSYSWDGKDYEQYF.

The chain links TRBV27 to TRBJ2-3, with 9 nucleotides matching TRBD1. V lost 8 bases to trimming and J lost 3 bases; unmatched junction nucleotides: 6. This CDR3 region has 14 residues. Germline CDR1 is MNHEY and CDR2 is SMNVEV (reference sequence). In DNA, the CDR3 is TGTGCCAGCGGGGTGGGACAGGGTACAGATACGCAGTATTTT. It specifies CASGVGQGTDTQYF.

The genes are TRBV4-1 and TRBJ2-7; TRBD2 aligns across 11 bases. The CDR3 loop spans 16 amino acids. Germline CDR1 MGHRA, CDR2 YSYEKL. Unmatched junction bases numbered 7, after V lost 2 bases and J lost 4 bases. The DNA of the CDR3 is TGCGCCAGCAGCCAACCTACTAGCGGGAGATGGTACGAGCAGTACTTC. Encoded protein: CASSQPTSGRWYEQYF.

CDR3 region: CSVGLAGVEQFF. In nucleotides, the CDR3 is TGCAGCGTCGGACTAGCGGGAGTAGAGCAGTTCTTC. The V gene is TRBV29-1, the J gene TRBJ2-1; 13 bases match TRBD2. There are 12 residues in the CDR3. CDR1 is SQVTM and CDR2 is ANQGSEA in the germline V gene. With 6 bases clipped from V and 10 bases from J, the junction kept 3 bases outside the gene matches.

This clone turned up a few times. This chain joins TRBV29-1 and TRBJ2-5, with TRBD2 identical over 10 bases. Germline lookup yields CDR1 SQVTM and CDR2 ANQGSEA. The CDR3 is 13 amino acids. With V trimmed by 6 bases and J by 5 bases, 6 bases remained unmatched. The DNA for the CDR3 is TGCAGCGTCTCTAGCGGGAGCCTGGAGACCCAGTACTTC. It yields the protein CSVSSGSLETQYF. Combining the CDR3 with reference TRBV29-1 and TRBJ2-5 gives the whole variable domain SAVISQKPSRDICQRGTSLTIQCQVDSQVTMMFWYRQQPGQSLTLIATANQGSEATYESGFVIDKFPISRPNLTFSTLTVSNMSPEDSSIYLCSVSSGSLETQYFGPGTRLLVL.

This clone was seen many times. J is TRBJ2-1 and V is TRBV6-1, with 8 bases that match TRBD2. V dropped 1 base and J dropped 10; count of bases not matched to a gene: 12. Germline V lookup: CDR1 MNHNS, CDR2 SASEGT. The CDR3 spans 16 residues. CDR3: CASSEDRTSPTSEQFF. The CDR3 nucleotides are TGTGCCAGCAGTGAAGATAGGACTAGCCCGACCTCGGAGCAGTTCTTC.

This clone was observed a handful of times. The chain links TRBV2 to TRBJ2-5, with 12 bases that match TRBD2. The germline V gene has CDR1 SNHLY and CDR2 FYNNEI. V lost 6 bases and J lost 1; bases outside the gene matches: 6. CDR3 size: 16 residues. The CDR3 DNA sequence: TGTGCCAGCAGCCAACAGGGACTAGCGGGCCAAGAGACCCAGTACTTC. Translated, it gives CASSQQGLAGQETQYF. The whole variable domain, filled in from reference TRBV2 and TRBJ2-5, reads EPEVTQTPSHQVTQMGQEVILRCVPISNHLYFYWYRQILGQKVEFLVSFYNNEISEKSEIFDDQFSVERPDGSNFTLKIRSTKLEDSAMYFCASSQQGLAGQETQYFGPGTRLLVL.

This clone was seen a handful of times. The chain carries TRBV30 and TRBJ2-1; TRBD2 agrees at 15 bases. The ends lost 1 base at V and 1 base at J; junction bases unmatched: 5. The CDR3 runs to 18 residues. The germline V gene encodes CDR1 GTSNPN and CDR2 SVGIG (reference sequence). DNA for the CDR3: TGTGCCTGGAGTGGGGGCGGGACTAGCGGGAGGTCCTACAATGAGCAGTTCTTC. Translation: CAWSGGGTSGRSYNEQFF.

The sample holds a few counts of this clone. The J gene is TRBJ1-1, the V gene TRBV7-2; 7 bases are a match to TRBD1. The CDR3 sequence is 16 residues long. CDR1 and CDR2 from the germline V gene are SGHTA and FQGNSA. J gave up 1 base and V 2 bases, and 7 bases lay outside the gene matches. CDR3 bases: TGTGCCAGCAGCTTATCTCTAGGGGGCTGGAACACTGAAGCTTTCTTT. It yields the protein CASSLSLGGWNTEAFF.

In its sample, this clone was seen a few times. The chain combines TRBV21-1 with TRBJ2-7; the table names TRBD2, a call not compared with the DNA. TRBV21-1 is a pseudogene locus. The CDR3 is 16 amino acids. The CDR3 protein is CASSKALFAPTGEQYF. As DNA, the CDR3 is TGTGCCAGCAGCAAAGCGCTTTTCGCTCCCACGGGCGAGCAGTACTTC.

V usage is TRBV5-1 and J usage is TRBJ1-1, with D possibly matching TRBD1 (5 bases). This CDR3 region has 16 residues. CDR1 is SGHRS and CDR2 is YFSETQ in the germline V gene. The V end lost 4 bases, the J end lost 4 bases, and 20 bases lay between the germline ends. CDR3 in DNA: TGCGCCAGCAGCCTGACGGTAGGGCAGGGTGGCACTGAAGCTTTCTTT. Its translation is CASSLTVGQGGTEAFF.

This chain links TRBV30 with TRBJ2-1; 11 nucleotides line up with TRBD2. Germline loops: CDR1 GTSNPN, CDR2 SVGIG (reference sequence). This CDR3 is 16 amino acids long. V was pared by 3 bases and J by 3 bases, with 7 bases of the junction left unmatched. CDR3 coding DNA: TGTGCCTGGAGCGCAAGCGGACTAGCGGGCTACAATGAGCAGTTCTTC. As protein: CAWSASGLAGYNEQFF.

As to this clone: The same CDR3 can be traced to other DNA sequences in this sample. The V gene is TRBV7-9, the J gene TRBJ2-7; 7 bases match TRBD1. Germline loops: CDR1 SEHNR, CDR2 FQNEAQ (reference sequence). This CDR3 comprises 15 residues. Unmatched junction bases numbered 4, after V lost 1 base and J lost 1 base. This chain's CDR3 is CASSLGDRSSYEQYF. Here the CDR3 DNA reads TGTGCCAGCAGCTTAGGGGACAGAAGTTCCTACGAGCAGTACTTC.

This clone showed up just a few times. A much larger clone lies a single base off, so this may be a read error. The chain joins TRBV11-3 to TRBJ2-3, with D hard to call. The CDR3 contains 12 residues. Germline CDR1 and CDR2: SGHNT and YENEEA. Trimming removed 4 bases from V and 1 base from J, with 3 bases in between. CDR3 region: CASSSGTDTQYF. The DNA of the CDR3 is TGTGCCAGCAGCTCCGGCACAGATACGCAGTATTTT.

The table lists this clone with a few counts. The chain couples TRBV29-1 to TRBJ2-1, with 8 bases fitting TRBD2. Per the germline V gene, CDR1 is SQVTM and CDR2 is ANQGSEA. V shed 8 bases, J shed 2 bases, and the junction held 8 bases outside the gene matches. CDR3 size: 14 residues. The CDR3 loop reads CSYERGMTYNEQFF. The CDR3 nucleotides read TGCAGCTACGAGCGGGGGATGACCTACAATGAGCAGTTCTTC.

This clone occurred many times. V and J are TRBV18 and TRBJ1-2, with D possibly matching TRBD1 (5 bases). The germline gives CDR1 KGHSH, CDR2 LQKENI. The length of the CDR3 is 12 residues. V was shortened by 6 bases and J by 4 bases, with 9 bases between the two germline ends. For the CDR3, the DNA is TGTGCCAGCTCGGAGGGGAGCTATGGCTACACCTTC. This sequence encodes CASSEGSYGYTF.